This T cell receptor beta chain is drawn from a study of brain T cells in children with intractable seizures. TCRdb's copy holds only in-frame clones and misses some; the assay was immunoSEQ multiplex PCR. The data contain about 340,000 clones, over 85% of them singletons. Time point defined: blood from clinic visit 5 months post-surgery; TSC patient then seizure free. Surgery cases with the highest brain T cell transcript signatures were chosen for sequencing. This CDR3 region has 16 residues. The germline CDR1 and CDR2 sequences are MNHEY and SVGAGI. V lost 3 bases, J lost 7 bases, and 8 bases stayed unmatched.

The receptor was isolated from a boy under three years old with tuberous sclerosis and intractable seizures. V usage is TRBV6-5 and J usage is TRBJ2-1; 11 bases fit TRBD2. The sequencing used peripheral blood, collected less than 6 months after surgery. The DNA for the CDR3 is TGTGCCAGCAGTTATAGCGGGGGGGCCGTCCTTAATGAGCAGTTCTTC. Translating gives CASSYSGGAVLNEQFF.